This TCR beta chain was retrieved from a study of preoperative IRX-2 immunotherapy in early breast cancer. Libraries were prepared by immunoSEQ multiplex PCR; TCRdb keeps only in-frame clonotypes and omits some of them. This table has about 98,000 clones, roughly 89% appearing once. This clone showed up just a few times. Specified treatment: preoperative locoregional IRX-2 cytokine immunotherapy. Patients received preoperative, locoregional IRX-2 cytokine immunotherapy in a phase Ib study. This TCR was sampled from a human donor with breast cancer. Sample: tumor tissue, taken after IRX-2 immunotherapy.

The CDR3 protein is CASSFVVRSRGNEQYF. In DNA, the CDR3 is TGTGCCAGCAGCTTTGTAGTTCGCTCCAGGGGGAACGAGCAGTACTTC. The chain links TRBV12-1 to TRBJ2-7; the D call of TRBD1 is as the table states it, not checked on the DNA. TRBV12-1 is annotated as a pseudogene. CDR3 length: 16 residues.